This T cell receptor (beta chain) was sequenced during a study of blood T cells in healthy people across ages. PCR was performed a second time for about 6 to 12 cycles using a sample-barcoded 5' primer and a J-beta primer mix. TCRdb re-analysed the 5' RACE reads in MiXCR, keeping a single row per CDR3 protein. This table has 450,000 to 650,000 distinct CDR3 sequences, around 24% appearing once. Per sample, at least 5.5 micrograms of total RNA were extracted. This clonotype was picked up a small number of times. The CDR3 is made up of 14 amino acids. This sample also appeared in a second study, on T cells of mothers and their children.

The rearrangement links TRBV21-1 to TRBJ2-5; the table assigns TRBD1, which was not confirmed against the DNA. TRBV21-1 constitutes a pseudogene. The TCR was taken from a boy between 5 and 17 years old in good health. The specimen sequenced was blood. The CDR3 protein is CASSKGAAKETQYF. CDR3 sequence (DNA): TGTGCCAGCAGCAAGGGGGCCGCGAAAGAGACCCAGTACTTC.